What follows is one T cell receptor (beta chain) and its context. This record belongs to a study of blood T cell repertoires in COVID-19. Using immunoSEQ multiplex PCR, the repertoire was profiled, and TCRdb retains in-frame clones only, with some absent. Here the sample spans fewer than 35,000 clones, approximately 88% being singletons. Germline CDR1 reads LNHNV; CDR2 reads YYDKDF (reference sequence). The CDR3 is 15 amino acids. With 0 bases removed from V and 2 bases from J, the gap between germline ends came to 9 bases. Sequenced sample: peripheral blood. The chain is built from TRBV15 and TRBJ2-3; no clear D. The TCR comes from a woman in her fifties or sixties with active COVID-19. The CDR3 nucleotides are TGTGCCACCAGCAGAGATTACCAGAACACAGATACGCAGTATTTT. Translating gives CATSRDYQNTDTQYF.